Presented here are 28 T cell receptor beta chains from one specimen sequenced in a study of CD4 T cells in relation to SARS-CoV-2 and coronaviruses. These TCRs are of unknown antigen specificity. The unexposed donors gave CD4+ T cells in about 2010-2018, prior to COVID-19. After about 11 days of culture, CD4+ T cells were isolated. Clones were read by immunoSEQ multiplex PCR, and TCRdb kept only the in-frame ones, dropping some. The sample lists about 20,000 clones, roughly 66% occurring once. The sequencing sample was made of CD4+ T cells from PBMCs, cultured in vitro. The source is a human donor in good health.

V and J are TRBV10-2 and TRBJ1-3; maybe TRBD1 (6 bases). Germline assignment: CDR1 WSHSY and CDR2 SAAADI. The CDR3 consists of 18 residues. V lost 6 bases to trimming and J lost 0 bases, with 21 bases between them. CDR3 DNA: TGCGCCAGCAGCGAGACCCTATGGGGGCATATCTCTGGAAACACCATATATTTT. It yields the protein CASSETLWGHISGNTIYF.

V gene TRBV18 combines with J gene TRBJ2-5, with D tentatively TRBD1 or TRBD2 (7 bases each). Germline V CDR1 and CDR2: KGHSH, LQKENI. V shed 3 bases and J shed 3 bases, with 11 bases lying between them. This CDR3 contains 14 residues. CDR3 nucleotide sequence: TGTGCCAGCTCACCGGGGGGGACAGAAGAGACCCAGTACTTC. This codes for CASSPGGTEETQYF.

CDR3 sequence: CASSFGGPNTGELFF. The CDR3 nucleotides are TGTGCCAGCAGCTTCGGGGGGCCAAACACCGGGGAGCTGTTTTTT. The rearrangement uses TRBV3-1 (or the pseudogene TRBV3-2) and TRBJ2-2; the D gene is possibly TRBD2 (7 bases). With 5 bases removed from V and 2 bases from J, the gap between germline ends came to 12 bases. The germline V gene encodes CDR1 LGHDT and CDR2 YNNKEL (reference sequence). The CDR3 runs 15 residues.

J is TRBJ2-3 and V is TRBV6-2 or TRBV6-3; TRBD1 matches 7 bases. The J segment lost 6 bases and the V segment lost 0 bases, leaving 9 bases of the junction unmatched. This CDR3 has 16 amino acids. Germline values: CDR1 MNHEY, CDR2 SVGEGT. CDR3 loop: CASSYSGTAQMDTQYF. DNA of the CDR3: TGTGCCAGCAGTTACTCCGGGACAGCACAAATGGATACGCAGTATTTT.

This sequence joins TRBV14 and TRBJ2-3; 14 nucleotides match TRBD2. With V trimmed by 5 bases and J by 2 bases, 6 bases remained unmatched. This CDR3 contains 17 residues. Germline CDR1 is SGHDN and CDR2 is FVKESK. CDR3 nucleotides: TGTGCCAGCAGCTCCTGGACTAGCGGGGGGAACACAGATACGCAGTATTTT. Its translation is CASSSWTSGGNTDTQYF.

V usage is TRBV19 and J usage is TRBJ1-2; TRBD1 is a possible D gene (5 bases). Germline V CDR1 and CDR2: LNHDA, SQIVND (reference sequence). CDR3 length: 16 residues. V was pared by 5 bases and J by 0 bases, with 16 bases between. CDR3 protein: CASSPERTRPNYGYTF. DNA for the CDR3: TGTGCCAGTAGTCCAGAACGGACAAGACCTAACTATGGCTACACCTTC.

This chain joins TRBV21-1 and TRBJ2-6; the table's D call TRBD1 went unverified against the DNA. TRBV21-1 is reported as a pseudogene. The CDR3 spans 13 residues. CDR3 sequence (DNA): TGTGCCAGCAGTGGACAGAAAATTAGCGTCCTGACTTTC. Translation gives CASSGQKISVLTF.

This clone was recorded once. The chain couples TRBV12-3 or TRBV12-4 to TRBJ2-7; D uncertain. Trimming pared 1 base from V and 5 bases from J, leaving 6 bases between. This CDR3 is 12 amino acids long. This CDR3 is CASSLVYHEQYF. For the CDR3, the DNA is TGTGCCAGCAGTTTAGTGTACCACGAGCAGTACTTC.

CDR3 region: CASSFWRVTEAFF. In DNA form, the CDR3 reads TGTGCCAGCAGTTTTTGGCGGGTCACTGAAGCTTTCTTT. This chain links TRBV12-3 or TRBV12-4 with TRBJ1-1; D unresolved. V lost 3 bases, J lost 4 bases, and 9 bases lay in between. The CDR3 has 13 amino acids.

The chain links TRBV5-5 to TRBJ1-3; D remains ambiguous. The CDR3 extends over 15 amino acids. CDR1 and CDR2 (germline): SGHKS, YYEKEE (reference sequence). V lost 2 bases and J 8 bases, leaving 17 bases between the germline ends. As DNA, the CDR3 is TGTGCCAGCAGCTTTAGAGCTGGACCATGGTACACCATATATTTT. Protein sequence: CASSFRAGPWYTIYF.

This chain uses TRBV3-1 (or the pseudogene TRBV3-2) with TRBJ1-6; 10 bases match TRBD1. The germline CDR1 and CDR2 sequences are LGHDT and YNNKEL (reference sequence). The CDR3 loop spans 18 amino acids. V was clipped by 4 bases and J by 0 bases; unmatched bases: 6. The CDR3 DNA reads TGTGCCAGCAGCCGTAGACAGGGGGCAAGCTCCTATAATTCACCCCTCCACTTT. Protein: CASSRRQGASSYNSPLHF.

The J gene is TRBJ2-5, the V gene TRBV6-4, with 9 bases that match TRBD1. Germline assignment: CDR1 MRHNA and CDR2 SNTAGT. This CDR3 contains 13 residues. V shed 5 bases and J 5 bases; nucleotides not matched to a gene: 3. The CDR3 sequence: CASSWTGDETQYF. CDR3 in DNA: TGTGCCAGCAGTTGGACAGGGGATGAGACCCAGTACTTC.

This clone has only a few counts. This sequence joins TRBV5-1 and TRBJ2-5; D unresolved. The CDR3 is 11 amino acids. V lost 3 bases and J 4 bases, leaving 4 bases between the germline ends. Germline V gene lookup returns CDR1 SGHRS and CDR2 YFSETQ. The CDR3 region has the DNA TGCGCCAGCAGCTCCTCAGAGACCCAGTACTTC. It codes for CASSSSETQYF.

The CDR3: CASSKAFPTGANVLTF. The DNA for the CDR3 is TGTGCCAGCAGCAAAGCATTCCCTACCGGGGCCAACGTCCTGACTTTC. The chain has TRBV21-1 and TRBJ2-6; the table names TRBD2, a call not compared with the DNA. TRBV21-1 is a known pseudogene. The CDR3 sequence is 16 residues long.

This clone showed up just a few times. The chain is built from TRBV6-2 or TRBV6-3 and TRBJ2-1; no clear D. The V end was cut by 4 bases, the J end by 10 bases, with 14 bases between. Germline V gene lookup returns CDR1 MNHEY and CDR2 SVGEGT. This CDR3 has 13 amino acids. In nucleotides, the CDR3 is TGTGCCAGCAGTTCGACCTTCATCCTCGAGCAGTTCTTC. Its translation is CASSSTFILEQFF.

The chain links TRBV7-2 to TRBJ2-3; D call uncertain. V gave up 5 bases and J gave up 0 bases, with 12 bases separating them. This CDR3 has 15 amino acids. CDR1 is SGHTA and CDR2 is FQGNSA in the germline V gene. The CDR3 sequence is CASSLSVGSTDTQYF. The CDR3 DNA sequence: TGTGCCAGCAGCCTTAGTGTCGGTAGCACAGATACGCAGTATTTT.

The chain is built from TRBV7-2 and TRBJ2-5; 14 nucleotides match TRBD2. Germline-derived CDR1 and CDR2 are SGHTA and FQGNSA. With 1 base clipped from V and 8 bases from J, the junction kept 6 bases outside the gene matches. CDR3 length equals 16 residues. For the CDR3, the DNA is TGTGCCAGCAGCTTAGAGGGGACTAGCGGGGGAAGAACCCAGTACTTC. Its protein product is CASSLEGTSGGRTQYF.

CDR3 protein: CASNPGHSNEKLFF. CDR3 in DNA: TGTGCCAGCAATCCGGGACACAGTAATGAAAAACTGTTTTTT. The chain couples TRBV6-5 to TRBJ1-4, with a tentative D call TRBD1 (6 bases). This CDR3 has 14 amino acids. The germline gives CDR1 MNHEY, CDR2 SVGAGI. V was pared by 7 bases and J by 4 bases, with 13 bases between.

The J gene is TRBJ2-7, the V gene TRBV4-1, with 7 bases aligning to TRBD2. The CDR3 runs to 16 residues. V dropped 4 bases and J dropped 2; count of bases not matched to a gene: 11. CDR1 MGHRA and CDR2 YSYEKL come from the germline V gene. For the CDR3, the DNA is TGCGCCAGCAGCCGGGGGGGAGGGGCGGCTACCTACGAGCAGTACTTC. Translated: CASSRGGGAATYEQYF.

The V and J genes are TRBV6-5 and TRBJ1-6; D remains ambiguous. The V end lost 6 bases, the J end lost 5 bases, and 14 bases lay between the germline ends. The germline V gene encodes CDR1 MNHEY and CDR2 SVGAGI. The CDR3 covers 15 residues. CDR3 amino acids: CASSLDRDDNSPLHF. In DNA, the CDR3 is TGTGCCAGCAGCCTTGACCGAGACGATAATTCACCCCTCCACTTT.

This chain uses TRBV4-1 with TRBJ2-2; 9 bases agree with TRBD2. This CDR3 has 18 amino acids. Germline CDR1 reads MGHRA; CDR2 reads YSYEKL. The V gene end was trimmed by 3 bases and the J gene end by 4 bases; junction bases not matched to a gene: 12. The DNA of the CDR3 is TGCGCCAGCAGCCACGTGGTGCCTAGCGGGATAGGCACCGGGGAGCTGTTTTTT. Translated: CASSHVVPSGIGTGELFF.

The CDR3 region has the DNA TGTGCCAGCAGTCATGGGGCAGGGCCGAATGAAAAACTGTTTTTT. Protein: CASSHGAGPNEKLFF. The chain recombines TRBV7-2 with TRBJ1-4; D might be TRBD1 (5 bases). CDR3 length: 15 residues. CDR1 is SGHTA and CDR2 is FQGNSA in the germline V gene. V lost 6 bases and J 5 bases, leaving 16 bases between the germline ends.

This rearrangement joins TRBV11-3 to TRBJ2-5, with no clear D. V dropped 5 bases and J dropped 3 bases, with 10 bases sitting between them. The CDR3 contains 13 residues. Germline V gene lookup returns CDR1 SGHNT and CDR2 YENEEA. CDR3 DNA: TGTGCCAGCAGCGCCCAACAGAAAGAGACCCAGTACTTC. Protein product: CASSAQQKETQYF.

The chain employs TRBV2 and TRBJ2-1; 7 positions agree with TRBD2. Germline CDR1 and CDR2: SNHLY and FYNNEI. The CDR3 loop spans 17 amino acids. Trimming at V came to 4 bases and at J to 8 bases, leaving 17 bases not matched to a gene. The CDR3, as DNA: TGTGCCAGCAGTGCGGGCTTCGGGGCTAGCGGCAGGGATGAGCAGTTCTTC. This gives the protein CASSAGFGASGRDEQFF.

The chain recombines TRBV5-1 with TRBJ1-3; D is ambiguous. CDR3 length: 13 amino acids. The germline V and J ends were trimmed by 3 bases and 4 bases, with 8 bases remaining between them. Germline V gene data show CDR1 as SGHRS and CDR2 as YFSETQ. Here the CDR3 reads CASSSEQGNTIYF. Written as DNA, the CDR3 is TGCGCCAGCAGCTCCGAACAGGGAAACACCATATATTTT.

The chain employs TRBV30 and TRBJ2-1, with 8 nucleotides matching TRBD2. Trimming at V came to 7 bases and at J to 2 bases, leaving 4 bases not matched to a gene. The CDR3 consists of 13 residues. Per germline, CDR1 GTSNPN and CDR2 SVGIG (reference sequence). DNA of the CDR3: TGTGCCTTACTAGCGGTGACCTACAATGAGCAGTTCTTC. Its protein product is CALLAVTYNEQFF.

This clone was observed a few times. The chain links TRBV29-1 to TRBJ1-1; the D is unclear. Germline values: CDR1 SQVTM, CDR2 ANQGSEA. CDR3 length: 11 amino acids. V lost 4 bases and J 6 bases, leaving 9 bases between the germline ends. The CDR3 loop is CSVVGSAEAFF. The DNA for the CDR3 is TGCAGCGTTGTTGGTTCAGCTGAAGCTTTCTTT.

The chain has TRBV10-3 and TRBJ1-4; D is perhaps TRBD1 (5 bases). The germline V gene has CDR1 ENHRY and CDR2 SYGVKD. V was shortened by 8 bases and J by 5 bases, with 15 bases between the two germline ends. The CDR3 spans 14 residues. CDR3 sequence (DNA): TGTGCCATCGGAACCGGGACGGGGAATGAAAAACTGTTTTTT. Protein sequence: CAIGTGTGNEKLFF.